Sequencing of this TCR beta chain was carried out in a study of cytomegalovirus exposure and HLA in healthy donors. The overall study: Among about 179 million T cells, an earlier analysis found around 100 million unique TCR beta sequences. Study results and caveats: Researchers catalogued around 150 TCR beta chains as cytomegalovirus-associated.

J gave up 5 bases and V 5 bases, and 9 bases lay outside the gene matches. Germline V gene data show CDR1 as MDHEN and CDR2 as SYDVKM. The CDR3 length is 14 residues. Remarks on this clone: What it binds is not known.

With 60 Vbeta and 13 Jbeta primers, the PCR was carried out. Produced via immunoSEQ multiplex PCR; TCRdb's table is partial and in-frame only. The sample gives 270,000 or so clones, approximately 90% of which show up once; approximately 4.3% is in the top ten. Sequencing was carried out using PBMCs. The TCR originated in a man between 35 and 55 years old in good health and CMV-seropositive. This chain joins TRBV28 and TRBJ2-7, with TRBD2 matching 7 bases. CDR3 loop: CASSPQLGGNEQYF. In DNA, the CDR3 is TGTGCCAGCAGTCCCCAGCTGGGAGGGAACGAGCAGTACTTC.